The rows below give T cell receptor beta chains drawn from one sample of a study of blood T cells in healthy people across ages. TCRdb redid the calling of the 5' RACE reads with MiXCR, one entry per CDR3 protein. This sample carries 1.4 million to 1.5 million distinct CDR3 sequences, roughly 45% of them seen once, and the ten largest clones take 7.9%. Sample: blood. The receptors here all came from a woman younger than 30 in good health. CDR3s leave out the opening cysteine and the closing phenylalanine or tryptophan. The order of the fields is clone size, V gene, J gene, CDR3 protein. Clone sizes are given selectively: once, few, many, or a class where the clone is expanded.

.	TRBV3-1	TRBJ2-1	ASSQEGGREQF
.	TRBV2	TRBJ1-1	ASRGSTDFNTEAF
.	TRBV6-6	TRBJ2-6	ASTLGRIIGANVLT
.	TRBV10-3	TRBJ2-5	AISADDRGSETQY
.	TRBV2	TRBJ2-2	ASSGAGELF
few	TRBV15	TRBJ2-1	ATSRTGTGYNEQF
once	TRBV10-2	TRBJ1-2	ASSELIGEAYGYT
.	TRBV27	TRBJ2-3	ASSWGSWDTQY
.	TRBV6-1	TRBJ2-5	ASSESRIQETQY
.	TRBV2	TRBJ2-6	ASSVSNSGANVLT
.	TRBV6-1	TRBJ2-1	ASHYRVSGVYNEQF
.	TRBV29-1	TRBJ2-7	SGWGVGDEQY
.	TRBV7-2	TRBJ2-1	ASSLVSGADHNEQF
.	TRBV4-2	TRBJ2-3	ASSQRDGGDTDTQY
once	TRBV15	TRBJ1-1	ATSRGGNTEAF
once	TRBV5-1	TRBJ2-1	ASSRGTSGSTYNEQF
.	TRBV20-1	TRBJ2-5	SASDRGETQY
.	TRBV4-2	TRBJ1-1	ASSQVLSKITGSEAF
.	TRBV27	TRBJ2-7	AIGQGAYEQY
few	TRBV7-2	TRBJ2-1	ASSSPGREQF
few	TRBV25-1	TRBJ2-7	ASSDALGTYEQY
.	TRBV7-3	TRBJ2-1	ASSGTGGSSYNEQF
.	TRBV7-8	TRBJ2-1	ASSLGQGLEQF
.	TRBV14	TRBJ2-7	ASSSQGRNRYEQY
.	TRBV9	TRBJ2-3	ASSNGGTQDTQY
.	TRBV5-1	TRBJ2-3	ASSPTLGGTDTQY
.	TRBV7-9	TRBJ1-4	ASSPGVVEELF
.	TRBV6-1	TRBJ2-1	ASSENLGPTNEQF